Each of the 26 T cell receptor beta chains below was sequenced from the same sample in a study of T cells in Graves' hyperthyroidism and ophthalmopathy. Amplified TCR beta CDR3 regions came from RNA transcripts. With the HTBI primer set, the TCR CDR3 went through a first round of RT-PCR. TCRdb re-derived calls from the multiplex PCR reads in MiXCR, one entry per CDR3 protein. The data show some 600,000 distinct CDR3 sequences, 14% seen once. The specimen was blood. All receptors derive from a woman younger than 45 with Graves' hyperthyroidism that later progressed to Graves' ophthalmopathy.

This clonotype was observed many times. V usage is TRBV20-1 and J usage is TRBJ2-1; D might be TRBD1 or TRBD2, each matching 6 bases. V was shortened by 1 base and J by 8 bases, with 18 bases between the two germline ends. The CDR3 spans 15 residues. Per germline, CDR1 DFQATT and CDR2 SNEGSKA (reference sequence). The DNA of the CDR3 is TGCAGTGCTAGAGCGAAGGGGGGCGCCCAGGATGAGCAGTTCTTC. Translating gives CSARAKGGAQDEQFF.

V is TRBV19 and J is TRBJ2-1, with 9 bases fitting TRBD2. Germline V lookup: CDR1 LNHDA, CDR2 SQIVND (reference sequence). This CDR3 spans 15 amino acids. V lost 3 bases to trimming and J lost 8 bases; unmatched junction nucleotides: 8. Here the CDR3 reads CASSMGAGGVDEQFF. The CDR3 nucleotides are TGTGCCAGTAGTATGGGGGCGGGGGGGGTCGATGAGCAGTTCTTC.

This clonotype appeared many times. The chain recombines TRBV6-5 with TRBJ1-1; 8 nucleotides align to TRBD1. CDR3 length: 14 amino acids. V gave up 0 bases and J gave up 7 bases; unmatched junction bases: 4. Germline V gene sequence: CDR1 MNHEY, CDR2 SVGAGI. CDR3 nucleotide sequence: TGTGCCAGCAGTTACTCTGGGACAGGATTTGAAGCTTTCTTT. It codes for CASSYSGTGFEAFF.

Worth noting for this clonotype: A much more abundant neighbour one base away suggests this may be a read error. The rearrangement joins TRBV11-3 to TRBJ1-1; TRBD1 might be the D (5 bases). Germline V lookup: CDR1 SGHNT, CDR2 YENEEA. This CDR3 spans 13 amino acids. Trimming pared 3 bases from V and 10 bases from J, leaving 15 bases between. CDR3 sequence: CASSLEGALGAFF. CDR3 bases: TGTGCCAGCAGCTTGGAAGGGGCCCTGGGAGCTTTCTTT.

This clonotype was observed at least ten times. The chain combines TRBV11-3 with TRBJ1-1; 7 bases fit TRBD1. The trim removed 5 bases at V and 4 bases at J, leaving 10 bases unmatched. The CDR3 runs to 15 residues. Germline CDR1 reads SGHNT; CDR2 reads YENEEA. In DNA form, the CDR3 reads TGTGCCAGCAGCCCAGGGGGGGGCGATCTCACTGAAGCTTTCTTT. It encodes CASSPGGGDLTEAFF.

This chain joins TRBV5-1 and TRBJ2-5; 9 nucleotides agree with TRBD2. The CDR3 runs to 13 residues. The V gene end was trimmed by 5 bases and the J gene end by 5 bases; junction bases not matched to a gene: 4. Per the germline V gene, CDR1 is SGHRS and CDR2 is YFSETQ. CDR3 amino acids: CASRAREGETQYF. CDR3 bases: TGCGCCAGCAGAGCGCGGGAGGGCGAGACCCAGTACTTC.

The chain couples TRBV10-3 to TRBJ1-5, with TRBD1 as a possible D gene (6 bases). There are 14 residues in the CDR3. With 6 bases removed from V and 7 bases from J, the gap between germline ends came to 16 bases. Germline CDR1 is ENHRY and CDR2 is SYGVKD. The CDR3 loop reads CAISEGGGEQPQHF. Written as DNA, the CDR3 is TGTGCCATCAGCGAGGGGGGGGGGGAGCAGCCCCAGCATTTT.

This clonotype was seen at least ten times. The CDR3 spells CASSQGTGSSYEQYF. DNA of the CDR3: TGTGCCAGCAGCCAGGGGACAGGTAGCTCCTACGAGCAGTACTTC. The V gene is TRBV4-2, the J gene TRBJ2-7; the match to TRBD1 covers 8 bases. The CDR3 spans 15 residues. Germline V gives CDR1 LGHNA, CDR2 YNFKEQ. Losses at the gene ends were 3 bases for V and 0 bases for J; bases not matched to a gene: 4.

The V gene is TRBV19, the J gene TRBJ1-2, with D unclear. Germline loops: CDR1 LNHDA, CDR2 SQIVND (reference sequence). This CDR3 is 16 amino acids long. Trimming removed 3 bases at V and 3 bases at J, with 17 bases between. The CDR3 nucleotides read TGTGCCAGTAGTATTGACCCAGAACGACGGGACTATGGCTACACCTTC. Residues: CASSIDPERRDYGYTF.

This clonotype occurred many times. The chain recombines TRBV2 with TRBJ1-1; the D gene is possibly TRBD1 (6 bases). The CDR3 covers 15 residues. Trimming took off 7 bases at V and 2 bases at J, with 17 bases between the two ends. Per germline, CDR1 SNHLY and CDR2 FYNNEI. The CDR3 nucleotides are TGTGCCAGCATCCCAGGGGCAGACATCAACACTGAAGCTTTCTTT. As protein: CASIPGADINTEAFF.

This clonotype has only a few counts. The chain couples TRBV20-1 to TRBJ2-7; TRBD2 matches 8 bases. The CDR3 length is 15 residues. Unmatched junction bases numbered 12, after V lost 5 bases and J lost 3 bases. Germline V CDR1 and CDR2: DFQATT, SNEGSKA (reference sequence). This chain's CDR3 is CSAGVLREAVYEQYF. CDR3 DNA: TGCAGTGCTGGGGTATTGCGGGAGGCCGTCTACGAGCAGTACTTC.

This clonotype was counted at least ten times. This chain connects TRBV19 to TRBJ2-7; 7 positions agree with TRBD2. CDR3 size: 15 residues. Looked up from germline, CDR1 is LNHDA and CDR2 is SQIVND (reference sequence). After removal of 5 bases from V and 2 bases from J, the junction contained 9 bases not matched to a gene. CDR3 protein: CASSPGLDKPYEQYF. The CDR3 nucleotides read TGTGCCAGTAGTCCCGGACTAGACAAGCCCTACGAGCAGTACTTC.

This clonotype was seen repeatedly, ten times or more. The rearrangement joins TRBV13 to TRBJ2-1; D is unclear. The CDR3 is made up of 16 amino acids. Trimming shortened V by 5 bases and J by 4 bases, and 18 bases separated the two germline ends. Per germline, CDR1 PRHDT and CDR2 FYEKMQ (reference sequence). The CDR3 sequence is CASSVPSVQKYNEQFF. In DNA form, the CDR3 reads TGTGCCAGCAGCGTACCGTCCGTACAGAAATACAATGAGCAGTTCTTC. Combining the CDR3 with reference TRBV13 and TRBJ2-1 gives the whole variable domain AAGVIQSPRHLIKEKRETATLKCYPIPRHDTVYWYQQGPGQDPQFLISFYEKMQSDKGSIPDRFSAQQFSDYHSELNMSSLELGDSALYFCASSVPSVQKYNEQFFGPGTRLTVL.

The table lists this clonotype with many counts. This chain joins TRBV19 and TRBJ1-5, with TRBD1 matching over 7 bases. The CDR3 spans 15 residues. V was clipped by 6 bases and J by 2 bases; unmatched bases: 7. The germline V gene has CDR1 LNHDA and CDR2 SQIVND (reference sequence). CDR3 DNA sequence: TGTGCCAGTAGGTCCGTAGGGGGCGGCAATCAGCCCCAGCATTTT. It specifies CASRSVGGGNQPQHF.

This clonotype was detected many times. The rearrangement links TRBV24-1 to TRBJ2-3, with a possible D match to TRBD2 (7 bases). The V gene lost 3 bases and the J gene lost 3 bases, with 18 bases spanning the gap. From germline, CDR1 is KGHDR and CDR2 SFDVKD. This CDR3 region has 17 residues. CDR3 loop: CATSDPPGRGRTDTQYF. DNA for the CDR3: TGTGCCACCAGTGATCCCCCGGGGAGGGGGAGGACAGATACGCAGTATTTT.

This clonotype was detected many times. V and J are TRBV18 and TRBJ1-1, with 9 bases lining up with TRBD1. The CDR3 is made up of 14 amino acids. Germline-derived CDR1 and CDR2 are KGHSH and LQKENI. The V gene end was trimmed by 3 bases and the J gene end by 4 bases; junction bases not matched to a gene: 3. The CDR3 coding sequence is TGTGCCAGCTCACCCGGACAGGGGCGCACTGAAGCTTTCTTT. Protein sequence: CASSPGQGRTEAFF.

The J gene is TRBJ2-7, the V gene TRBV7-8, with 13 bases aligning to TRBD2. Germline V CDR1 and CDR2: SGHVS, FQNEAQ. This CDR3 region has 17 residues. The J segment lost 3 bases and the V segment lost 1 base, leaving 6 bases of the junction unmatched. The CDR3 loop is CASSLEWGTSGDYEQYF. CDR3 nucleotides: TGTGCCAGCAGCTTAGAATGGGGGACTAGCGGGGACTACGAGCAGTACTTC.

In this sample, this clonotype turned up many times. The chain joins TRBV3-1 to TRBJ2-1; D is perhaps TRBD1 or TRBD2 (5 bases each). The V end lost 5 bases, the J end lost 8 bases, and 16 bases lay between the germline ends. The germline V gene has CDR1 LGHDT and CDR2 YNNKEL (reference sequence). The CDR3 sequence is 14 residues long. The CDR3 sequence is CASSAGTYPDEQFF. In nucleotides, the CDR3 is TGTGCCAGCAGCGCCGGGACCTATCCGGATGAGCAGTTCTTC.

The chain joins TRBV5-1 to TRBJ2-1; 12 positions agree with TRBD2. The junction had 5 bases not matched to a gene; V was cut back by 3 bases and J by 4 bases. The CDR3 length is 16 residues. Germline V gene data show CDR1 as SGHRS and CDR2 as YFSETQ. This CDR3 is CASSSGTSGLYNEQFF. In DNA form, the CDR3 reads TGCGCCAGCAGCTCGGGGACTAGCGGGCTTTACAATGAGCAGTTCTTC.

The chain has TRBV18 and TRBJ2-7; 7 nucleotides agree with TRBD1. From germline, CDR1 is KGHSH and CDR2 LQKENI. V dropped 3 bases and J dropped 3; count of bases not matched to a gene: 5. The CDR3 is 14 amino acids. The CDR3 DNA reads as TGTGCCAGCTCACCCTGGGACAGTCACTACGAGCAGTACTTC. Its protein product is CASSPWDSHYEQYF.

For this clonotype: A much larger clone differs from this one at a single base, so this may be a read error. This chain joins TRBV28 and TRBJ1-3; possible D gene TRBD1, 6 bases. Between the trimmed V and J ends, which lost 6 bases and 5 bases, there was a span of 20 bases. The CDR3 runs 16 residues. CDR1 and CDR2 from the germline V gene are MDHEN and SYDVKM. In nucleotides, the CDR3 is TGTGCCAGCAGGACTCCATGGGGGGCGAATCGAAACACCATATATTTT. This codes for CASRTPWGANRNTIYF.

The rearrangement uses TRBV20-1 and TRBJ2-1; weak D call: TRBD2 (5 bases). V was clipped by 0 bases and J by 2 bases, with 14 bases between them. CDR1 is DFQATT and CDR2 is SNEGSKA in the germline V gene (reference sequence). The CDR3 has 16 residues. In nucleotides, the CDR3 is TGCAGTGCTAGAGATCGGGGTCGAGGAACCTACAATGAGCAGTTCTTC. This sequence encodes CSARDRGRGTYNEQFF.

Regarding this clonotype: A much larger clone lies a single base off, so this may be a read error. For the CDR3, the DNA is TGTGCCAGCAGCTTGAAGCGAGCGGGCCCGAACACCAGGGAGCTGTTTTTT. This translates into CASSLKRAGPNTRELFF. The chain has TRBV5-5 and TRBJ2-2, with D perhaps matching TRBD2 (6 bases). Germline values: CDR1 SGHKS, CDR2 YYEKEE (reference sequence). CDR3 length: 17 amino acids.

This clonotype has only a few counts. This rearrangement joins TRBV18 to TRBJ2-3; the D is unclear. In germline, CDR1 is KGHSH, CDR2 LQKENI. There are 13 residues in the CDR3. The V end lost 3 bases, the J end lost 6 bases, and 10 bases lay between the germline ends. This chain's CDR3 is CASSPPEIDTQYF. The DNA for the CDR3 is TGTGCCAGCTCACCGCCAGAAATTGATACGCAGTATTTT.

The V call is TRBV7-9, the J call TRBJ1-2, with D possibly being TRBD1 (5 bases). CDR1 SEHNR and CDR2 FQNEAQ come from the germline V gene (reference sequence). V lost 5 bases and J 5 bases, leaving 18 bases between the germline ends. The CDR3 loop spans 15 amino acids. This CDR3 is CASSATSGTAYGYTF. As DNA, the CDR3 is TGTGCCAGCAGCGCTACCTCCGGGACCGCTTATGGCTACACCTTC.

This clonotype was seen ten or more times. The CDR3 here is CSARSGTGDYEQYF. In DNA form, the CDR3 reads TGCAGTGCTAGATCAGGGACAGGGGACTACGAGCAGTACTTC. The V gene is TRBV20-1, the J gene TRBJ2-7; TRBD1 agrees at 10 bases. V was clipped by 2 bases and J by 3 bases; unmatched bases: 4. The CDR3 extends over 14 amino acids. From germline, CDR1 is DFQATT and CDR2 SNEGSKA (reference sequence).